The TCR beta chain under discussion was sequenced for a study of T cell responses to AZD1222 COVID-19 vaccine. Notes on the study in general: The donor cohort was predominantly white British with a female majority, and clonal diversity may have been underestimated.

Germline V gene data show CDR1 as MNHNS and CDR2 as SASEGT. This CDR3 contains 17 residues. The V gene lost 4 bases and the J gene lost 0 bases, with 18 bases spanning the gap. Details on this clone: Antigen specificity is unknown.

TCRdb's table, derived via immunoSEQ multiplex PCR, lists solely in-frame clones and lacks some. This sample carries some 140,000 clones, approximately 90% of them seen once, and the ten largest clones take about 2%. The origin of this receptor is an adult in good health. This sample comprised peripheral blood, obtained on day 0 of AZD1222 vaccination. The chain combines TRBV6-1 with TRBJ1-1, with no clear D. CDR3 sequence reads: CASSAPLKRALNTEAFF. CDR3 DNA sequence: TGTGCCAGCAGTGCCCCCCTGAAGAGGGCCCTGAACACTGAAGCTTTCTTT.